The clone carrying this TCR beta chain appeared a few times. Measured with immunoSEQ multiplex PCR; TCRdb has only the in-frame clones, and not every one. This sample carries some 200,000 clones, approximately 86% of them seen once, and the ten largest clones take 0.85% to 0.95%. The CDR3 runs to 15 residues. CDR1 and CDR2 from the germline V gene are MNHNS and SASEGT. With V trimmed by 1 base and J by 11 bases, 8 bases remained unmatched. The record originates from a study of blood T cell repertoires in COVID-19. Sequenced material: peripheral blood. This chain uses TRBV6-1 with TRBJ1-6, with 7 bases lining up with TRBD1. The clonotype comes from a man in his sixties with COVID-19, enrolled during active disease. CDR3 sequence (DNA): TGTGCCAGCAGTGAAGGACAGGGCCGGCCTGCACCCCTCCACTTT. Residues: CASSEGQGRPAPLHF.